The 16 T cell receptor beta chains presented below share a single source sample, sequenced in a study of naive and memory T cell subsets (dated by TCRdb to 2016 to 2017). Antigen specificity for these receptors is unknown. Overall results and qualifications from the work: A few larger clonotypes were found in naive repertoires, especially CD8, and these larger clonotypes were possibly memory cells re-expressing CD45RA.

The library was built by means of UMI-ligation and nested PCR. Sequenced on an Illumina MiSeq. An equimolar mix of two oligonucleotides covering both TRBC1 and TRBC2 was used as the beta constant-region primer. The ligated cDNA went through four rounds of PCR with nested alpha and beta constant-region primers together with the SP2 primer. TCRdb passed the public sequencing reads through fastp at Q25 and MiXCR, retaining productive beta sequences. For every CDR3 protein sequence, its rows merge into one entry that carries the most common genes and DNA. The sample includes over 130,000 distinct CDR3 sequences, with roughly a fifth observed a single time. About 0.63% of the sample belongs to the ten largest clones. Sequenced sample: naive CD8+ T cells from blood. The cell subset or site tag for this specimen amounts to: naive T cells, CD45RA high CD27+. Source of these receptors: a human donor in good health.

The chain employs TRBV28 and TRBJ2-1; TRBD2 matches 8 bases. CDR3 length equals 15 residues. Germline trimming cut 3 bases from V and 8 bases from J; bases unmatched to any gene: 9. Germline V CDR1 and CDR2: MDHEN, SYDVKM. The CDR3 is CASSLAGGSIDEQFF. CDR3 DNA: TGTGCCAGCAGTTTGGCGGGAGGATCGATCGATGAGCAGTTCTTC.

CDR3 residues: CASSVGGLAGHEQYF. Here the CDR3 DNA reads TGTGCCAGCAGCGTAGGGGGGCTAGCGGGACACGAGCAGTACTTC. V gene TRBV9 combines with J gene TRBJ2-7; 9 bases are shared with TRBD2. Germline CDR1 and CDR2: SGDLS and YYNGEE. Trimming took 0 bases from V and 5 from J; bases not matched to a gene: 6. CDR3 length: 15 amino acids. Full variable domain (rest looked up from reference TRBV9 and TRBJ2-7): DSGVTQTPKHLITATGQRVTLRCSPRSGDLSVYWYQQSLDQGLQFLIQYYNGEERAKGNILERFSAQQFPDLHSELNLSSLELGDSALYFCASSVGGLAGHEQYFGPGTRLTVT.

Concerning this clonotype: This may arise from a read error, as a much more abundant clone is one base away. The genes are TRBV5-1 and TRBJ1-1, with D unresolved. Looked up from germline, CDR1 is SGHRS and CDR2 is YFSETQ. V lost 1 base and J lost 7, with 11 bases in between. This CDR3 spans 13 amino acids. The CDR3 protein is CASSLWGGIEAFF. CDR3 bases: TGCGCCAGCAGCTTGTGGGGAGGCATTGAAGCTTTCTTT. Full variable domain (remainder filled in from reference TRBV5-1 and TRBJ1-1): KAGVTQTPRYLIKTRGQQVTLSCSPISGHRSVSWYQQTPGQGLQFLFEYFSETQRNKGNFPGRFSGRQFSNSRSEMNVSTLELGDSALYLCASSLWGGIEAFFGQGTRLTVV.

The chain recombines TRBV28 with TRBJ2-5, with D tentatively TRBD2 (5 bases). CDR1 and CDR2 from the germline V gene are MDHEN and SYDVKM. The CDR3 consists of 14 residues. Trimming left V 2 bases short and J 4 bases short, with 11 bases between. This CDR3 reads CASSLGGAAETQYF. The CDR3 DNA reads as TGTGCCAGCAGTTTAGGAGGTGCGGCAGAGACCCAGTACTTC.

In its sample, this clonotype was seen once. The gene calls are TRBV25-1 and TRBJ1-1; D possibly corresponds to TRBD1 (5 bases). Germline V gene lookup returns CDR1 MGHDK and CDR2 SYGVNS. Trimming pared 5 bases from V and 1 base from J, leaving 8 bases between. The CDR3 totals 13 residues. CDR3 sequence (DNA): TGTGCCAGCAGTCCCGGGACGAACACTGAAGCTTTCTTT. The encoded protein is CASSPGTNTEAFF.

A few counts support this clonotype. The DNA of the CDR3 is TGCGCCAGCAGTTTCCCGGGACCGTCTGAGCAGTTCTTC. Amino acid sequence: CASSFPGPSEQFF. The J gene is TRBJ2-1, the V gene TRBV5-1; D is possibly TRBD1 or TRBD2 (5 bases each). V lost 5 bases and J lost 9, with 15 bases in between. The germline V gene encodes CDR1 SGHRS and CDR2 YFSETQ. The CDR3 covers 13 residues.

This clonotype came up a few times. V and J are TRBV28 and TRBJ2-7, with D tentatively TRBD1 or TRBD2 (5 bases each). From germline, CDR1 is MDHEN and CDR2 SYDVKM. The CDR3 extends over 16 amino acids. Trimming removed 7 bases at V and 1 base at J, with 20 bases between. The CDR3, as DNA: TGTGCCAGCAATTCCCCTCCGGGACGGGCTTCCTACGAGCAGTACTTC. Translating gives CASNSPPGRASYEQYF.

There are a few counts of this clonotype. The chain combines TRBV12-3 or TRBV12-4 with TRBJ2-7, with D unclear. CDR3 length equals 11 residues. The ends were cut back, 11 bases at V and 6 bases at J, with 14 bases in the middle. The CDR3 nucleotides are TGTGCCGTGGGCCCTTTCACCGAGCAGTACTTC. It yields the protein CAVGPFTEQYF.

This clonotype was recorded a few times. The chain combines TRBV6-5 with TRBJ1-1; TRBD1 agrees at 9 bases. This CDR3 spans 17 amino acids. Looked up from germline, CDR1 is MNHEY and CDR2 is SVGAGI. Losses at the gene ends were 0 bases for V and 1 base for J; bases not matched to a gene: 6. The CDR3 is CASSYSPGGQGNTEAFF. DNA of the CDR3: TGTGCCAGCAGTTACTCACCCGGGGGACAGGGGAACACTGAAGCTTTCTTT.

This clonotype was detected only a few times. The chain employs TRBV3-1 and TRBJ2-1; D unclear. CDR1 and CDR2 from the germline V gene are LGHDT and YNNKEL (reference sequence). V lost 1 base, J lost 9 bases, and 4 bases lay in between. This CDR3 region has 11 residues. CDR3 protein: CASSQGPEQFF. The CDR3 coding sequence is TGTGCCAGCAGCCAAGGACCTGAGCAGTTCTTC.

The genes are TRBV7-2 and TRBJ2-7; either TRBD1 or TRBD2 may supply D (6 bases each). This CDR3 is built from 19 residues. Germline values: CDR1 SGHTA, CDR2 FQGNSA. V was cut by 3 bases and J by 3 bases, with 27 bases left in between. CDR3 region: CASSLEGQTGTLIDYEQYF. Written as DNA, the CDR3 is TGTGCCAGCAGCTTGGAGGGGCAAACCGGGACACTTATAGACTACGAGCAGTACTTC.

The chain couples TRBV24-1 to TRBJ2-3, with D hard to call. The germline gives CDR1 KGHDR, CDR2 SFDVKD. Trimming left V 5 bases short and J 6 bases short, with 11 bases between. This CDR3 has 13 amino acids. CDR3 amino acids: CATSGMGWDTQYF. For the CDR3, the DNA is TGTGCCACCAGTGGGATGGGTTGGGATACGCAGTATTTT.

This clonotype was detected only a few times. The chain links TRBV28 to TRBJ2-5; maybe TRBD1 (5 bases). Trimming cost V 5 bases and J 4 bases, with 11 bases left between them. Germline lookup yields CDR1 MDHEN and CDR2 SYDVKM. CDR3 length: 13 residues. The CDR3 nucleotides are TGTGCCAGCAGTGCCTCAGGGCCAGAGACCCAGTACTTC. Residues: CASSASGPETQYF.

The chain is built from TRBV6-2 or TRBV6-3 and TRBJ2-7; 7 nucleotides match TRBD1. CDR3 length: 13 residues. Germline trimming cut 5 bases from V and 8 bases from J; bases unmatched to any gene: 9. Germline loops: CDR1 MNHEY, CDR2 SVGEGT. Written as DNA, the CDR3 is TGTGCCAGCAGTCAGACAGGGTACAGCAAGCAGTACTTC. Translation gives CASSQTGYSKQYF.

The rearrangement links TRBV5-1 to TRBJ2-7; D is ambiguous. Germline CDR1 SGHRS, CDR2 YFSETQ. Trimming left V 5 bases short and J 3 bases short, with 12 bases between. The CDR3 has 13 residues. CDR3 nucleotides: TGCGCCAGCAGGGACCTCCGGGTCTACGAGCAGTACTTC. This codes for CASRDLRVYEQYF. The whole variable domain, remainder taken from reference TRBV5-1 and TRBJ2-7, is KAGVTQTPRYLIKTRGQQVTLSCSPISGHRSVSWYQQTPGQGLQFLFEYFSETQRNKGNFPGRFSGRQFSNSRSEMNVSTLELGDSALYLCASRDLRVYEQYFGPGTRLTVT.

This clonotype was detected only a few times. The rearrangement joins TRBV9 to TRBJ2-3, with 8 bases lining up with TRBD1. This CDR3 contains 18 residues. After removal of 4 bases from V and 2 bases from J, the junction contained 15 bases not matched to a gene. The V gene's germline CDR1 is SGDLS and CDR2 YYNGEE. The CDR3 DNA reads as TGTGCCAGCAGCACCGGACAGGGAGCTACTTTCGCCACAGATACGCAGTATTTT. The encoded protein is CASSTGQGATFATDTQYF. The full variable domain, in which reference TRBV9 and TRBJ2-3 provide the parts outside the CDR3, is DSGVTQTPKHLITATGQRVTLRCSPRSGDLSVYWYQQSLDQGLQFLIQYYNGEERAKGNILERFSAQQFPDLHSELNLSSLELGDSALYFCASSTGQGATFATDTQYFGPGTRLTVL.